A single sample is the source of the 11 T cell receptor beta chains below, sequenced in a study of blood T cell repertoires in COVID-19. This table comes from immunoSEQ multiplex PCR, and its TCRdb copy is limited to in-frame clones, with some not included. Of about 210,000 clones in the sample, approximately 80% are singletons; the top ten hold about 9%. The sample taken for sequencing was peripheral blood. The receptors here all came from a man aged 50-60 years with active or convalescent COVID-19.

The chain recombines TRBV5-1 with TRBJ1-3; D ambiguous. Germline loops: CDR1 SGHRS, CDR2 YFSETQ. Trimming removed 4 bases at V and 0 bases at J, with 11 bases between. The CDR3 has 15 amino acids. The DNA of the CDR3 is TGCGCCAGCAGCCAAGATCCCGGCTCTGGAAACACCATATATTTT. It yields the protein CASSQDPGSGNTIYF. The full variable domain, rest sourced from reference TRBV5-1 and TRBJ1-3, is KAGVTQTPRYLIKTRGQQVTLSCSPISGHRSVSWYQQTPGQGLQFLFEYFSETQRNKGNFPGRFSGRQFSNSRSEMNVSTLELGDSALYLCASSQDPGSGNTIYFGEGSWLTVV.

The V gene is TRBV20-1, the J gene TRBJ2-7; D remains unclear. V shed 3 bases and J shed 0 bases, with 9 bases lying between them. Germline CDR1 DFQATT, CDR2 SNEGSKA (reference sequence). This CDR3 region has 13 residues. The CDR3 region has the DNA TGCAGTGCTAGTTTGGCAGGCTCCTACGAGCAGTACGTC. This sequence encodes CSASLAGSYEQYV.

This chain joins TRBV11-2 and TRBJ2-7; perhaps TRBD1 as D (5 bases). CDR3 length equals 14 residues. V shed 6 bases and J shed 4 bases, with 16 bases lying between them. In germline, CDR1 is SGHAT, CDR2 FQNNGV. The CDR3 region has the DNA TGTGCCAGCAGAACCTCCAGTGACAGATACGAGCAGTACGTC. Amino acids: CASRTSSDRYEQYV.

The V and J genes are TRBV19 and TRBJ2-2; 10 nucleotides align to TRBD1. The CDR3 contains 14 residues. Germline CDR1 and CDR2: LNHDA and SQIVND (reference sequence). J was trimmed by 15 bases and V by 4 bases; bases with no gene match: 11. The CDR3: CASSSRGPGQGMFF. In nucleotides, the CDR3 is TGTGCCAGTAGTAGTCGCGGACCGGGACAGGGGATGTTTTTT.

This sequence joins TRBV7-2 and TRBJ1-5; D might be TRBD1 (5 bases). The germline CDR1 and CDR2 sequences are SGHTA and FQGNSA. There are 14 residues in the CDR3. V lost 3 bases, J lost 4 bases, and 10 bases lay in between. This CDR3 is CASSLPGRNQPQHF. The DNA for the CDR3 is TGTGCCAGCAGCTTGCCAGGGCGGAATCAGCCCCAGCATTTT.

This chain joins TRBV27 and TRBJ2-4, with D perhaps matching TRBD2 (6 bases). V lost 3 bases to trimming and J lost 0 bases, with 9 bases between them. Per germline, CDR1 MNHEY and CDR2 SMNVEV (reference sequence). The CDR3 is made up of 15 amino acids. CDR3: CASSLGGVAKNIQYF. CDR3 in DNA: TGTGCCAGCAGTTTGGGCGGGGTAGCCAAAAACATTCAGTACTTC.

V is TRBV28 and J is TRBJ1-2, with 12 bases fitting TRBD1. The junction had 12 bases not matched to a gene; V was cut back by 5 bases and J by 5 bases. CDR3 length equals 17 residues. Germline V gene data show CDR1 as MDHEN and CDR2 as SYDVKM. CDR3 nucleotide sequence: TGTGCCAGCAGTACTGCGGGGACAGGGGGCCCCCGTTATGGCTACACCTTC. This translates into CASSTAGTGGPRYGYTF.

The V and J genes are TRBV28 and TRBJ1-2; possible D gene TRBD1, 5 bases. CDR3 length: 14 amino acids. From germline, CDR1 is MDHEN and CDR2 SYDVKM. The germline V and J ends were trimmed by 1 base and 3 bases, with 9 bases remaining between them. CDR3 sequence reads: CASSLLAGHYGYTF. In DNA, the CDR3 is TGTGCCAGCAGTTTATTGGCAGGGCACTATGGCTACACCTTC.

The CDR3 reads CASSLGPRGAEETQYF. The CDR3 DNA sequence: TGCGCCAGCAGCTTGGGGCCCCGGGGGGCGGAGGAGACCCAGTACTTC. The rearrangement joins TRBV5-1 to TRBJ2-5; possible D gene TRBD2, 7 bases. Germline lookup yields CDR1 SGHRS and CDR2 YFSETQ. Trimming cost V 0 bases and J 5 bases, with 17 bases left between them. This CDR3 comprises 16 residues.

The J gene is TRBJ1-2, the V gene TRBV25-1; no reliable D call. In germline, CDR1 is MGHDK, CDR2 SYGVNS. CDR3 length: 15 residues. V lost 2 bases, J lost 4 bases, and 14 bases lay in between. The CDR3 DNA reads TGTGCCAGCAGTGAAATGAACAGCGGAATCTATGGCTACACCTTC. It specifies CASSEMNSGIYGYTF.

The V call is TRBV4-2, the J call TRBJ2-1; tentative D call: TRBD2 (7 bases). Germline CDR1 is LGHNA and CDR2 is YNFKEQ. This CDR3 contains 16 residues. Trimming cost V 0 bases and J 4 bases, with 13 bases left between them. This CDR3 reads CASSQDLGGLYNEQFF. The DNA of the CDR3 is TGTGCCAGCAGCCAAGATTTGGGGGGGCTGTACAATGAGCAGTTCTTC.